This TCR beta chain was identified in a study of T-cell memory formation after mild COVID-19. Study-wide points: Clonal second-wave expansions that peaked on day 37 had unconfirmed SARS-CoV-2 specificity. Clones that shrank (day 15 to 85) were balanced CD4/CD8, whereas later expanders leaned CD4+. The main location of contracting CD4+ clones was CM and EM, and that of contracting CD8+ clones was EMRA.

The V end lost 0 bases, the J end lost 7 bases, and 16 bases lay between the germline ends. The CDR3 is 16 residues long. Germline assignment: CDR1 MGHRA and CDR2 YSYEKL. TCRdb fed the 5' RACE reads into MiXCR, producing one record per CDR3 protein. The sample consists of 550,000 to 700,000 distinct CDR3 sequences, 17% of them appearing once. Turning to this clonotype: Its antigen is undetermined.

The chain combines TRBV4-1 with TRBJ1-5; D call uncertain. The sequencing input was PBMCs or a T cell subset sorted from them (not recorded which). The origin of this receptor is an adult woman who had mild COVID-19 (a few samples of this study predate the infection). Cell type and time point are not known. Here the CDR3 DNA reads TGCGCCAGCAGCCAAGACCCGGGCCGGGTGGGGCAGCCCCAGCATTTT. This encodes CASSQDPGRVGQPQHF.